A single sample gave rise to the 10 T cell receptor beta chains below, sequenced in a study of cytomegalovirus exposure and HLA in healthy donors. The PCR had 60 Vbeta and 13 Jbeta primers. Profiled with immunoSEQ multiplex PCR; TCRdb holds only in-frame clones, not every one. The sample shows about 270,000 clones, 65% to 85% of them seen only once. Input material: PBMCs. These receptors originate from a female donor in good health and CMV-seronegative.

This chain connects TRBV4-1 to TRBJ2-5; the match to TRBD2 covers 7 bases. Germline CDR1 and CDR2: MGHRA and YSYEKL. V lost 4 bases to trimming and J lost 9 bases; unmatched junction nucleotides: 8. CDR3 length equals 13 residues. CDR3 nucleotide sequence: TGCGCCAGCAGCCTGGGTGGGGGGGAGGCCCAGTACTTC. It encodes CASSLGGGEAQYF.

The chain has TRBV19 and TRBJ2-7; 7 bases agree with TRBD1. Losses at the gene ends were 8 bases for V and 0 bases for J; bases not matched to a gene: 10. The CDR3 is made up of 15 amino acids. Germline loops: CDR1 LNHDA, CDR2 SQIVND (reference sequence). CDR3 loop: CASGKTGAFSYEQYF. Written as DNA, the CDR3 is TGTGCCAGTGGTAAAACAGGGGCGTTCTCCTACGAGCAGTACTTC.

V gene TRBV28 combines with J gene TRBJ2-3; 8 positions match TRBD2. V lost 6 bases and J lost 2; bases outside the gene matches: 4. There are 14 residues in the CDR3. Germline CDR1 and CDR2: MDHEN and SYDVKM. The CDR3 region has the DNA TGTGCCAGCAGAACAGCGGGAGCCACAGATACGCAGTATTTT. It translates to CASRTAGATDTQYF.

The J gene is TRBJ2-1, the V gene TRBV19; 15 bases are shared with TRBD2. This CDR3 has 16 residues. The V gene's germline CDR1 is LNHDA and CDR2 SQIVND (reference sequence). The junction had 6 bases not matched to a gene; V was cut back by 6 bases and J by 6 bases. In nucleotides, the CDR3 is TGTGCCAGTAGACCCCCGGGACTAGCGGGAGGCAATGAGCAGTTCTTC. This encodes CASRPPGLAGGNEQFF.

The chain carries TRBV5-1 and TRBJ2-2; 9 bases map to TRBD1. This CDR3 has 15 amino acids. Germline lookup yields CDR1 SGHRS and CDR2 YFSETQ. V lost 4 bases to trimming and J lost 2 bases; unmatched junction nucleotides: 3. The CDR3 region is CASSTDRGNTGELFF. CDR3 nucleotides: TGCGCCAGCAGCACGGACAGGGGTAACACCGGGGAGCTGTTTTTT. The whole variable domain, remainder taken from reference TRBV5-1 and TRBJ2-2, is KAGVTQTPRYLIKTRGQQVTLSCSPISGHRSVSWYQQTPGQGLQFLFEYFSETQRNKGNFPGRFSGRQFSNSRSEMNVSTLELGDSALYLCASSTDRGNTGELFFGEGSRLTVL.

The chain recombines TRBV28 with TRBJ1-5, with no clear D. V was clipped by 4 bases and J by 3 bases, with 13 bases between them. CDR3 size: 15 residues. Germline CDR1 is MDHEN and CDR2 is SYDVKM. For the CDR3, the DNA is TGTGCCAGCAGTTCCCCCCCGGACTCCAATCAGCCCCAGCATTTT. It is translated as CASSSPPDSNQPQHF.

The V and J genes are TRBV2 and TRBJ2-4; D is uncertain. V dropped 2 bases and J dropped 7 bases, with 12 bases sitting between them. This CDR3 region has 14 residues. In germline, CDR1 is SNHLY, CDR2 FYNNEI. CDR3 bases: TGTGCCAGCAGTGAATCTGGCAGAACCAACATTCAGTACTTC. Its protein is CASSESGRTNIQYF.

The chain recombines TRBV7-9 with TRBJ2-7, with D possibly matching TRBD2 (6 bases). V dropped 4 bases and J dropped 5 bases, with 21 bases sitting between them. CDR3 length: 16 residues. Germline CDR1 is SEHNR and CDR2 is FQNEAQ (reference sequence). The CDR3 sequence is CASSSLGGASSNEQYF. The CDR3 DNA follows: TGTGCCAGCAGCTCCCTAGGCGGGGCTAGCTCTAACGAGCAGTACTTC.

The V call is TRBV5-1, the J call TRBJ2-1; TRBD2 aligns across 14 bases. The CDR3 runs to 16 residues. Per germline, CDR1 SGHRS and CDR2 YFSETQ. The V and J ends lost 5 bases and 8 bases, in that order; junction bases with no gene match: 9. The CDR3 DNA sequence: TGCGCCAGCAGAAGCTGGGGACTAGCGGGAGCGGATGAGCAGTTCTTC. It encodes CASRSWGLAGADEQFF. Supplemented by reference TRBV5-1 and TRBJ2-1, the full variable domain reads KAGVTQTPRYLIKTRGQQVTLSCSPISGHRSVSWYQQTPGQGLQFLFEYFSETQRNKGNFPGRFSGRQFSNSRSEMNVSTLELGDSALYLCASRSWGLAGADEQFFGPGTRLTVL.

This clone was detected only a few times. V is TRBV6-6 and J is TRBJ2-7; TRBD1 matches 7 bases. The trim removed 6 bases at V and 5 bases at J, leaving 7 bases unmatched. The CDR3 totals 13 residues. In germline, CDR1 is MNHNY, CDR2 SVGAGI (reference sequence). The CDR3 DNA reads as TGTGCCAGCAGCCAAAACACAGGGGACGAGCAGTACTTC. Protein: CASSQNTGDEQYF.